This entry lists 5 T cell receptor beta chains sequenced from one sample in a study of T cells in Graves' hyperthyroidism and ophthalmopathy. The TCR beta CDR3 regions underwent amplification using RNA transcripts as the source. During a first-round RT-PCR of the TCR CDR3, the HTBI primer set was used. TCRdb independently ran MiXCR on the multiplex PCR reads; one entry per CDR3 protein. The sample contains some 560,000 distinct CDR3 sequences, around a sixth of which appear only once. Source material: blood. The receptors derive from a woman under 40 with Graves' hyperthyroidism.

On this clonotype itself: A much larger clonotype is one base distant, so this may be a read error. This chain joins TRBV20-1 and TRBJ2-5, with TRBD1 as a possible D gene (5 bases). Germline CDR1 and CDR2: DFQATT and SNEGSKA (reference sequence). The CDR3 spans 12 residues. V gave up 5 bases and J gave up 5 bases, with 12 bases separating them. CDR3 sequence (DNA): TGCAGTGCTTATGGGGCAATGGAGACCCAGTACTTC. This encodes CSAYGAMETQYF.

This clonotype was observed many times. The rearrangement links TRBV20-1 to TRBJ2-7, with D tentatively TRBD2 (5 bases). Germline-derived CDR1 and CDR2 are DFQATT and SNEGSKA (reference sequence). The length of the CDR3 is 15 residues. V shed 0 bases and J shed 3 bases, with 15 bases lying between them. The CDR3 DNA follows: TGCAGTGCTAGAGATCCGGGATCTGTGGTCTACGAGCAGTACTTC. Translating it yields CSARDPGSVVYEQYF.

This clonotype came up many times. The chain has TRBV28 and TRBJ1-4; possibly TRBD1 for D (5 bases). V was trimmed by 4 bases and J by 6 bases, leaving 24 bases between them. The CDR3 contains 18 residues. In germline, CDR1 is MDHEN, CDR2 SYDVKM. The CDR3 is CASSSETVYEGRDEKLFF. Written as DNA, the CDR3 is TGTGCCAGCAGTTCCGAGACGGTCTACGAGGGGCGGGATGAAAAACTGTTTTTT. Using reference TRBV28 and TRBJ1-4 for the parts outside the CDR3, the full variable domain is DVKVTQSSRYLVKRTGEKVFLECVQDMDHENMFWYRQDPGLGLRLIYFSYDVKMKEKGDIPEGYSVSREKKERFSLILESASTNQTSMYLCASSSETVYEGRDEKLFFGSGTQLSVL.

This clonotype showed up just a few times. This chain links TRBV5-1 with TRBJ1-6, with D perhaps matching TRBD1 (6 bases). Germline values: CDR1 SGHRS, CDR2 YFSETQ. The CDR3 extends over 15 amino acids. Trimming shortened V by 0 bases and J by 6 bases, and 10 bases separated the two germline ends. The CDR3 reads CASSLEIRGNSPLHF. For the CDR3, the DNA is TGCGCCAGCAGCTTGGAAATCAGGGGTAATTCACCCCTCCACTTT.

The sample holds many counts of this clonotype. The chain joins TRBV29-1 to TRBJ2-7; 8 nucleotides agree with TRBD1. The CDR3 spans 14 residues. J gave up 1 base and V 6 bases, and 8 bases lay outside the gene matches. CDR1 is SQVTM and CDR2 is ANQGSEA in the germline V gene. CDR3 DNA: TGCAGCGTCCTGGGACAGGACGGATCCTACGAGCAGTACTTC. This codes for CSVLGQDGSYEQYF.